This T cell receptor beta chain was sequenced during a study of cytomegalovirus exposure and HLA in healthy donors. V lost 4 bases and J lost 3; bases outside the gene matches: 9. CDR3 length: 16 amino acids. The germline CDR1 and CDR2 sequences are LGHNA and YNFKEQ. PCR amplification relied on 60 Vbeta primers (plus 13 Jbeta primers). Method: immunoSEQ multiplex PCR; TCRdb's copy keeps in-frame clones and lacks some. The sample yields about 170,000 clones, about 85% seen once. What was sequenced was PBMCs. The genes are TRBV4-2 and TRBJ1-2, with 9 bases identical to TRBD1. This TCR derives from a man younger than 40 in good health and CMV-seropositive. This chain's CDR3 is CASSPQGGQGHYGYTF. CDR3 nucleotide sequence: TGTGCCAGCAGCCCTCAAGGGGGACAGGGCCACTATGGCTACACCTTC.